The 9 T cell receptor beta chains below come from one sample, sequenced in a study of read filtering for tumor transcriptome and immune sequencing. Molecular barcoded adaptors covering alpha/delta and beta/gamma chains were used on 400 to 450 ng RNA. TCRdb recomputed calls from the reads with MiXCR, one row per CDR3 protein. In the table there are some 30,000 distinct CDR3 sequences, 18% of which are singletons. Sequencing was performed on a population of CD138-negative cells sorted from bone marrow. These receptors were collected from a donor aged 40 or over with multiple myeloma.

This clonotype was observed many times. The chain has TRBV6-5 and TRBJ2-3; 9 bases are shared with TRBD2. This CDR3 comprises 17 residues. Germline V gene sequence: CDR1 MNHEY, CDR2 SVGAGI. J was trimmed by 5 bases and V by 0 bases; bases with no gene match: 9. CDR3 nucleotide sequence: TGTGCCAGCAGTTACTCTTGGGGACTAGCCTCAGAAGATACGCAGTATTTT. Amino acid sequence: CASSYSWGLASEDTQYF.

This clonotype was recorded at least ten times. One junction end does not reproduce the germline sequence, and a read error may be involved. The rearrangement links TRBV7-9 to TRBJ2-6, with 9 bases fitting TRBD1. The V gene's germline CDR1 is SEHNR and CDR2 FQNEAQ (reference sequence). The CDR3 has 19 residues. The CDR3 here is CASGLADGTGPSGANVLTF. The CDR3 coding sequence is TGTGCCAGCGGCTTAGCGGATGGGACAGGGCCTAGTGGGGCCAACGTCCTGACTTTC.

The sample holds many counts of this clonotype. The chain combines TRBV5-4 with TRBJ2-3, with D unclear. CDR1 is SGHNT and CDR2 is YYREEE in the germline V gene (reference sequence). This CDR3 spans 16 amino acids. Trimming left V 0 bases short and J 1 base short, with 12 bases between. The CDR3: CASSLGQGQGTDTQYF. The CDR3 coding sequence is TGTGCCAGCAGCTTGGGCCAAGGGCAGGGCACAGATACGCAGTATTTT.

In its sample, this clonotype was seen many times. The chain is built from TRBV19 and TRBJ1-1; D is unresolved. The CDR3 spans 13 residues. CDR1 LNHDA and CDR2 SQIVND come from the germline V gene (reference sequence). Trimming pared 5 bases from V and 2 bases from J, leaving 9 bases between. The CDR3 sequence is CASSATRNTEAFF. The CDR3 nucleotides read TGTGCCAGTAGTGCGACCCGCAACACTGAAGCTTTCTTT.

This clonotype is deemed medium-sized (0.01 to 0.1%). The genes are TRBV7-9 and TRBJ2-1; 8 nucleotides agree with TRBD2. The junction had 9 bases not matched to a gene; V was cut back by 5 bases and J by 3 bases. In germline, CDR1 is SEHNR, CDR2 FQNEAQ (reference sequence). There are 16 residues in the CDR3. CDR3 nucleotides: TGTGCCAGCAGCCCCCAGGGAGCGGGAGTCTACAATGAGCAGTTCTTC. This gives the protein CASSPQGAGVYNEQFF.

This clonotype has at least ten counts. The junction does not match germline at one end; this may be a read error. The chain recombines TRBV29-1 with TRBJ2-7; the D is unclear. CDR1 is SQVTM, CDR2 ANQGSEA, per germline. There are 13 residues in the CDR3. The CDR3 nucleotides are TGCAGCGTTGTCGTCCCGGGTTCCTACGAGCTGTACTTC. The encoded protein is CSVVVPGSYELYF.

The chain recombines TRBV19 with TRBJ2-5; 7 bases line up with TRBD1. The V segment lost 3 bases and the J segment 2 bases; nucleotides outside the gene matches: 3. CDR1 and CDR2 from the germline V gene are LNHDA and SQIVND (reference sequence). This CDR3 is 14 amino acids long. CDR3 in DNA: TGTGCCAGTAGTATGGACAGGAATCAAGAGACCCAGTACTTC. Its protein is CASSMDRNQETQYF. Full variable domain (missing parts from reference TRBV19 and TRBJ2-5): DGGITQSPKYLFRKEGQNVTLSCEQNLNHDAMYWYRQDPGQGLRLIYYSQIVNDFQKGDIAEGYSVSREKKESFPLTVTSAQKNPTAFYLCASSMDRNQETQYFGPGTRLLVL.

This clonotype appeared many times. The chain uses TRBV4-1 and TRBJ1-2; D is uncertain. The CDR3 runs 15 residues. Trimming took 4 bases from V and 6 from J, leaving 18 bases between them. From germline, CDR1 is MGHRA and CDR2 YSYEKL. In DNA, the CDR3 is TGCGCCAGCAGCCCGCCGACACGCTCTTATGATGGCTACACCTTC. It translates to CASSPPTRSYDGYTF.

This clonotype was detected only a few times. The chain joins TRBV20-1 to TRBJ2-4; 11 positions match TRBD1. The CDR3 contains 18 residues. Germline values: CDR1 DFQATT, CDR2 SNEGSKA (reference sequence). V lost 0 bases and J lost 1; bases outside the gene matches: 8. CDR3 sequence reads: CSARDAPDRGQAKNIQYF. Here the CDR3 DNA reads TGCAGTGCTAGAGACGCCCCGGACAGGGGGCAGGCCAAAAACATTCAGTACTTC.